Following are 29 T cell receptor beta chains from one sample sequenced in a study of blood T cell repertoires in COVID-19. Assay: immunoSEQ multiplex PCR; the TCRdb copy retains only in-frame clones and omits some. Of some 100,000 clones in the sample, around 92% were seen once. The material sequenced was peripheral blood. The receptor set was obtained from a man aged 50 or older with active COVID-19.

The V gene is TRBV28, the J gene TRBJ1-1; D perhaps matches TRBD1 (6 bases). V lost 3 bases and J lost 1, with 12 bases in between. In germline, CDR1 is MDHEN, CDR2 SYDVKM. This CDR3 has 15 amino acids. The CDR3 loop is CASSFLTGQNTEAFF. The CDR3 DNA reads TGTGCCAGCAGTTTCTTAACAGGGCAGAACACTGAAGCTTTCTTT.

V gene TRBV5-1 combines with J gene TRBJ2-7, with TRBD1 matching over 8 bases. This CDR3 region has 13 residues. With V trimmed by 5 bases and J by 7 bases, 8 bases remained unmatched. Per germline, CDR1 SGHRS and CDR2 YFSETQ. CDR3 sequence (DNA): TGCGCCAGCAGGCCCGGGACAGGTTCGGAGCAGTACTTC. Its protein product is CASRPGTGSEQYF.

The chain carries TRBV28 and TRBJ1-1; no firm D call. The CDR3 sequence is 12 residues long. Per germline, CDR1 MDHEN and CDR2 SYDVKM. V gave up 5 bases and J gave up 0 bases, with 4 bases separating them. The chain's CDR3 is CASSPMNTEAFF. The CDR3, as DNA: TGTGCCAGCAGTCCCATGAACACTGAAGCTTTCTTT.

This chain uses TRBV7-2 with TRBJ1-2; unclear D gene. This CDR3 is built from 12 residues. Germline V lookup: CDR1 SGHTA, CDR2 FQGNSA. V lost 5 bases, J lost 0 bases, and 4 bases lay in between. The CDR3, as DNA: TGTGCCAGCAGCACAGCTAACTATGGCTACACCTTC. As protein: CASSTANYGYTF. The full variable domain, its missing parts supplied by reference TRBV7-2 and TRBJ1-2, is GAGVSQSPSNKVTEKGKDVELRCDPISGHTALYWYRQSLGQGLEFLIYFQGNSAPDKSGLPSDRFSAERTGGSVSTLTIQRTQQEDSAVYLCASSTANYGYTFGSGTRLTVV.

The chain is built from TRBV27 and TRBJ2-3, with 11 bases identical to TRBD2. V gave up 4 bases and J gave up 5 bases; unmatched junction bases: 11. The germline V gene encodes CDR1 MNHEY and CDR2 SMNVEV (reference sequence). The CDR3 totals 17 residues. CDR3 coding DNA: TGTGCCAGCAGTTCCCAATTAGCGGGAGGGCCGGGAGATACGCAGTATTTT. This translates into CASSSQLAGGPGDTQYF.

The chain couples TRBV19 to TRBJ1-6; possible D gene TRBD1, 6 bases. Trimming left V 6 bases short and J 7 bases short, with 19 bases between. Germline V lookup: CDR1 LNHDA, CDR2 SQIVND (reference sequence). The CDR3 loop spans 16 amino acids. The CDR3 spells CASSRQDSLRNSPLHF. CDR3 nucleotide sequence: TGTGCCAGTAGCAGACAGGACAGCCTTCGGAATTCACCCCTCCACTTT.

The rearrangement uses TRBV30 and TRBJ1-6; D is unresolved. The germline V gene encodes CDR1 GTSNPN and CDR2 SVGIG (reference sequence). Trimming pared 4 bases from V and 2 bases from J, leaving 9 bases between. The CDR3 runs 14 residues. CDR3 bases: TGTGCCTGGAAGCGCGGGCCCTATAATTCACCCCTCCACTTT. The encoded protein is CAWKRGPYNSPLHF. The complete variable domain, with remaining parts taken from reference TRBV30 and TRBJ1-6, reads SQTIHQWPATLVQPVGSPLSLECTVEGTSNPNLYWYRQAAGRGLQLLFYSVGIGQISSEVPQNLSASRPQDRQFILSSKKLLLSDSGFYLCAWKRGPYNSPLHFGNGTRLTVT.

J is TRBJ2-2 and V is TRBV19, with D possibly being TRBD1 (5 bases). With 3 bases removed from V and 7 bases from J, the gap between germline ends came to 18 bases. Germline CDR1 reads LNHDA; CDR2 reads SQIVND (reference sequence). The CDR3 is 16 amino acids. The CDR3 spells CASSMESSRVGGELFF. CDR3 DNA sequence: TGTGCCAGTAGTATGGAGTCATCCAGGGTGGGCGGGGAGCTGTTTTTT.

The chain employs TRBV6-5 and TRBJ2-7; 9 bases map to TRBD1. Trimming took 2 bases from V and 4 from J; bases not matched to a gene: 3. The CDR3 is 14 amino acids. The germline gives CDR1 MNHEY, CDR2 SVGAGI. CDR3 sequence: CASSYGTGRYEQYF. Here the CDR3 DNA reads TGTGCCAGCAGTTACGGGACAGGGAGGTACGAGCAGTACTTC.

V usage is TRBV6-6 and J usage is TRBJ2-3, with 7 positions matching TRBD2. This CDR3 comprises 13 residues. The germline gives CDR1 MNHNY, CDR2 SVGAGI (reference sequence). J gave up 3 bases and V 9 bases, and 6 bases lay outside the gene matches. CDR3 amino acids: CASLSRGTDTQYF. CDR3 nucleotide sequence: TGTGCCAGTCTCTCGCGGGGGACAGATACGCAGTATTTT.

The chain links TRBV9 to TRBJ2-7; perhaps TRBD1 as D (5 bases). Germline lookup yields CDR1 SGDLS and CDR2 YYNGEE. V lost 2 bases to trimming and J lost 1 base, with 10 bases between them. The length of the CDR3 is 14 residues. The CDR3 coding sequence is TGTGCCAGCAGCGTGGGCAGGACATCCTACGAGCAGTACTTC. Translation gives CASSVGRTSYEQYF. The full variable domain, in which reference TRBV9 and TRBJ2-7 provide the parts outside the CDR3, is DSGVTQTPKHLITATGQRVTLRCSPRSGDLSVYWYQQSLDQGLQFLIQYYNGEERAKGNILERFSAQQFPDLHSELNLSSLELGDSALYFCASSVGRTSYEQYFGPGTRLTVT.

The chain carries TRBV19 and TRBJ1-1, with TRBD1 identical over 8 bases. The CDR3 has 14 residues. Germline CDR1 is LNHDA and CDR2 is SQIVND (reference sequence). V gave up 5 bases and J gave up 4 bases; unmatched junction bases: 6. CDR3 in amino acids: CASSPQGVGTEAFF. The CDR3 region has the DNA TGTGCCAGTAGTCCACAGGGGGTTGGCACTGAAGCTTTCTTT.

The chain uses TRBV18 and TRBJ1-1; TRBD1 might be the D (6 bases). This CDR3 contains 14 residues. V lost 6 bases and J 3 bases, leaving 14 bases between the germline ends. Germline loops: CDR1 KGHSH, CDR2 LQKENI. CDR3 amino acids: CASSGGAGDTEAFF. The CDR3 DNA reads as TGTGCCAGCTCTGGGGGGGCCGGGGACACTGAAGCTTTCTTT.

The rearrangement joins TRBV5-1 to TRBJ2-3, with D hard to call. Germline V gene data show CDR1 as SGHRS and CDR2 as YFSETQ. This CDR3 has 14 residues. V lost 0 bases and J 5 bases, leaving 10 bases between the germline ends. The CDR3 coding sequence is TGCGCCAGCAGCTTGGGGGCAGTAAGAGATACGCAGTATTTT. Translating it yields CASSLGAVRDTQYF.

The V call is TRBV5-1, the J call TRBJ1-1; tentatively, D is TRBD1 (6 bases). Per the germline V gene, CDR1 is SGHRS and CDR2 is YFSETQ. V gave up 3 bases and J gave up 5 bases, with 17 bases separating them. This CDR3 has 15 residues. The CDR3 reads CASSSKTGIHTEAFF. CDR3 nucleotide sequence: TGCGCCAGCAGCTCCAAAACAGGGATCCATACTGAAGCTTTCTTT.

This chain uses TRBV5-4 with TRBJ1-2, with 10 nucleotides matching TRBD1. The length of the CDR3 is 17 residues. Losses at the gene ends were 2 bases for V and 4 bases for J; bases not matched to a gene: 11. Germline CDR1 SGHNT, CDR2 YYREEE (reference sequence). The CDR3 here is CASSLWDRGAKGYGYTF. In nucleotides, the CDR3 is TGTGCCAGCAGCTTATGGGACAGGGGCGCGAAAGGCTATGGCTACACCTTC. The whole variable domain, remainder taken from reference TRBV5-4 and TRBJ1-2, is ETGVTQSPTHLIKTRGQQVTLRCSSQSGHNTVSWYQQALGQGPQFIFQYYREEENGRGNFPPRFSGLQFPNYSSELNVNALELDDSALYLCASSLWDRGAKGYGYTFGSGTRLTVV.

The CDR3 reads CASSIALLLTNEQFF. The CDR3 DNA follows: TGTGCCAGTAGTATAGCCCTACTCTTAACCAATGAGCAGTTCTTC. The chain recombines TRBV19 with TRBJ2-1; unclear D gene. Germline V lookup: CDR1 LNHDA, CDR2 SQIVND (reference sequence). The CDR3 contains 15 residues. Trimming stripped 1 base from V and 6 bases from J, with 13 bases between.

The genes are TRBV3-1 (or the pseudogene TRBV3-2) and TRBJ2-5; 12 bases agree with TRBD1. Germline CDR1 and CDR2: LGHDT and YNNKEL (reference sequence). Trimming cost V 1 base and J 5 bases; bases outside gene matches: 5. The CDR3 spans 16 residues. The CDR3 DNA is TGTGCCAGCAGCCAAGCGGGACAGGGGGCAATGGAGACCCAGTACTTC. Amino acid sequence: CASSQAGQGAMETQYF.

V gene TRBV7-3 combines with J gene TRBJ1-1; 8 bases fit TRBD1. The junction had 8 bases not matched to a gene; V was cut back by 4 bases and J by 4 bases. The CDR3 consists of 15 residues. In germline, CDR1 is SGHTA, CDR2 FQGTGA. Here the CDR3 DNA reads TGTGCCAGCAGCTCGACAGGGGAGGCGGGCACTGAAGCTTTCTTT. Translating it yields CASSSTGEAGTEAFF.

V gene TRBV5-1 combines with J gene TRBJ2-5; 7 bases line up with TRBD1. This CDR3 spans 14 amino acids. CDR1 is SGHRS and CDR2 is YFSETQ in the germline V gene. J lost 2 bases, V lost 3 bases, and 4 bases had no gene match. The CDR3 reads CASSSGQLQETQYF. DNA of the CDR3: TGCGCCAGCAGCTCGGGACAGTTGCAAGAGACCCAGTACTTC.

V and J are TRBV4-1 and TRBJ2-1; D unclear. V was trimmed by 1 base and J by 1 base, leaving 8 bases between them. The CDR3 sequence is 15 residues long. Germline loops: CDR1 MGHRA, CDR2 YSYEKL. The CDR3 sequence is CASSQAEDSYNEQFF. CDR3 coding DNA: TGCGCCAGCAGCCAAGCCGAGGATTCCTACAATGAGCAGTTCTTC.

The CDR3 nucleotides read TGTGCCAGCAGCACGGGGGGACAGGGGAGAAGACAGCCCCAGCATTTT. This gives the protein CASSTGGQGRRQPQHF. The chain has TRBV7-8 and TRBJ1-5; 10 bases fit TRBD1. The CDR3 sequence is 16 residues long. The trim removed 5 bases at V and 7 bases at J, leaving 11 bases unmatched. CDR1 SGHVS and CDR2 FQNEAQ come from the germline V gene.

The chain couples TRBV28 to TRBJ1-1; TRBD1 matches at 8 bases. V trimming: 6 bases; J trimming: 6 bases; junction bases outside the gene matches: 12. From germline, CDR1 is MDHEN and CDR2 SYDVKM. This CDR3 comprises 15 residues. CDR3 in amino acids: CASSGQGSSHAEAFF. DNA for the CDR3: TGTGCCAGCAGCGGACAGGGAAGCTCTCATGCTGAAGCTTTCTTT.

V gene TRBV3-1 (or the pseudogene TRBV3-2) combines with J gene TRBJ1-4; D might be TRBD1 (5 bases). Germline CDR1 LGHDT, CDR2 YNNKEL (reference sequence). With 0 bases removed from V and 7 bases from J, the gap between germline ends came to 9 bases. The CDR3 runs to 14 residues. As DNA, the CDR3 is TGTGCCAGCAGCCAAGACAGGGAGGGTGAAAAACTGTTTTTT. Amino acids: CASSQDREGEKLFF.

The J gene is TRBJ2-3, the V gene TRBV19, with D unresolved. CDR3 length equals 15 residues. Per the germline V gene, CDR1 is LNHDA and CDR2 is SQIVND (reference sequence). The V end was cut by 4 bases, the J end by 2 bases, with 13 bases between. The CDR3 DNA reads as TGTGCCAGTAGTAATTCAGGTTTGTTCACAGATACGCAGTATTTT. It yields the protein CASSNSGLFTDTQYF.

This sequence joins TRBV5-1 and TRBJ2-7; possibly TRBD2 for D (6 bases). Deletions cut 3 bases from V and 3 bases from J, with 10 bases between. CDR1 and CDR2 (germline): SGHRS, YFSETQ. The CDR3 covers 13 residues. The CDR3 is CASSSPGGYEQYF. CDR3 coding DNA: TGCGCCAGCAGCTCCCCCGGGGGCTACGAGCAGTACTTC.

V is TRBV6-5 and J is TRBJ1-4, with TRBD1 as a possible D gene (5 bases). The CDR3 length is 15 residues. Germline V gives CDR1 MNHEY, CDR2 SVGAGI. V lost 6 bases, J lost 6 bases, and 17 bases lay in between. CDR3 sequence (DNA): TGTGCCAGCAGGTCCACGGGGGGATTTGATGAAAAACTGTTTTTT. Residues: CASRSTGGFDEKLFF.

This chain uses TRBV5-1 with TRBJ2-1; TRBD1 matches at 10 bases. Germline V lookup: CDR1 SGHRS, CDR2 YFSETQ. This CDR3 is 13 amino acids long. V lost 4 bases and J lost 10; bases outside the gene matches: 5. In DNA, the CDR3 is TGCGCCAGCAGCAGGGACAGGGGTGACGAGCAGTTCTTC. This sequence encodes CASSRDRGDEQFF.

The chain is built from TRBV7-6 and TRBJ1-3, with D unresolved. The CDR3 contains 15 residues. Germline assignment: CDR1 SGHVS and CDR2 FNYEAQ. V was pared by 0 bases and J by 0 bases, with 6 bases between. The CDR3 DNA follows: TGTGCCAGCAGCTTAGCGCGGTTCTCTGGAAACACCATATATTTT. Amino acids: CASSLARFSGNTIYF.